This T cell receptor beta chain was sequenced during a study of technical replicates of blood from several donors. The V end lost 1 base, the J end lost 0 bases, and 16 bases lay between the germline ends. The CDR3 has 18 amino acids. Looked up from germline, CDR1 is LGHNA and CDR2 is YSLEER. Measured with immunoSEQ multiplex PCR; TCRdb has only the in-frame clones, and not every one. The table records 75,000 to 90,000 clones, approximately 96% of them present only once. This chain joins TRBV4-3 and TRBJ1-3; D ambiguous. The specimen was T cells isolated from PBMCs. This TCR derives from a human donor in good health. CDR3 region: CASSQAHQSTSSGNTIYF. CDR3 bases: TGCGCCAGCAGCCAAGCTCATCAGTCTACTAGCTCTGGAAACACCATATATTTT.